This TCR beta chain was sequenced during a study of T cell responses to AZD1222 COVID-19 vaccine (dated by TCRdb to the early 2020s). About the study as a whole: AZD1222 recipients with second doses at about 4 weeks or about 12 weeks were pooled, because spike-specific TCR depth and breadth did not differ between schedules. A total of around 240 trial participants underwent TCR sequencing, of whom some 210 received two doses of AZD1222 and about 25 received two doses of the MenACWY control vaccine. Enrollment into the trials was organized by age into subgroups of 18-55, 56-69 and 70-plus years, and those subgroups contained roughly 150, 30 and 60 TCR-sequenced participants, respectively. Results the study describes overall, beyond this receptor: No day 14 peak-response samples were available, so repertoires were characterized only after the peak T cell response. The 56-69-year group was small, and its depth increase did not reach significance, likely because of low power. Conclusions about previously exposed vaccinees are limited because only six or seven AZD1222 recipients were SARS-CoV-2 seropositive at baseline. After two AZD1222 doses, both the breadth and the depth of spike-specific TCRs were significantly higher than at day 0 and than in MenACWY recipients. Participants were mostly white British, with more females than males. The authors suggested clonal diversity may have been underestimated. The vaccine-associated CD4 TCRs covered the entire spike protein, and the dominant responses fell in regions 160-218 and 743-854. Reportedly, close to half of the unique spike-specific TCRs recognized epitopes lying outside the regions that are mutated in the B.1.351 and B.1.1.7 variants.

The CDR3 regions of human TCRbeta chains were subjected to immunosequencing. The source study handled its data this way. TCRs in the repertoires were compared against a reference library of SARS-CoV-2-specific TCRs that had been generated with the MIRA antigen-specificity platform. Breadth was defined as the fraction of unique TCRs that were SARS-CoV-2-associated, and depth was defined as the fraction of total T cells that were SARS-CoV-2-associated. Each spike-specific TCR was assigned to its reactive spike region and to a CD4 or CD8 class using the MIRA data. Log10-transformed breadth and depth values were compared by one-way ANOVA with Sidak's multiple comparisons tests. As stored in TCRdb, this immuneACCESS dataset retains in-frame rearrangements with V and J assigned. A fraction of the clones does not appear; measured against another copy, unresolved V genes explain less than half of the discrepancy, and the remainder lacks a known reason. The V and J calls and clone size come from that table; D and trimming were worked out from the DNA. The sample yields roughly 97,000 clones; roughly 92% were counted once. Of the sample, more than 4% is held by the ten largest clones.

The time point label, as the study defines it: baseline before first vaccination. The vaccinee samples were drawn from two UK trials, COV001 and COV002, one of which was a single-blind randomized controlled phase 2/3 trial testing AZD1222 (ChAdOx1 nCoV-19) in healthy adults. For TCRbeta chain sequencing, PBMC samples from trial participants were taken at day 0 and at day 28 after the second dose. Regarding this clone: What antigen it recognizes has not been identified. No qualities accompany the bases; no much larger clone lies one base away.

The V end loses 6 bases and the J end loses 6 bases, and a stretch of 11 bases separates them. Spanning cysteine to phenylalanine, the CDR3 consists of 13 amino acids. Kept here is only the CDR3 DNA, which spans 39 bases and is read in frame from base 1. As encoded in the germline V gene (reference sequence), CDR1 is LNHDA while CDR2 is SQIVND. The V and J segments used are TRBV19 and TRBJ1-4; the D gene cannot be resolved reliably. This clonotype was sampled from an adult in good health. The source material was peripheral blood, sampled on day 0 of AZD1222 vaccination. The CDR3 is CASRARPDEKLFF. The base sequence is TGTGCCAGTAGAGCTAGACCTGATGAAAAACTGTTTTTT.